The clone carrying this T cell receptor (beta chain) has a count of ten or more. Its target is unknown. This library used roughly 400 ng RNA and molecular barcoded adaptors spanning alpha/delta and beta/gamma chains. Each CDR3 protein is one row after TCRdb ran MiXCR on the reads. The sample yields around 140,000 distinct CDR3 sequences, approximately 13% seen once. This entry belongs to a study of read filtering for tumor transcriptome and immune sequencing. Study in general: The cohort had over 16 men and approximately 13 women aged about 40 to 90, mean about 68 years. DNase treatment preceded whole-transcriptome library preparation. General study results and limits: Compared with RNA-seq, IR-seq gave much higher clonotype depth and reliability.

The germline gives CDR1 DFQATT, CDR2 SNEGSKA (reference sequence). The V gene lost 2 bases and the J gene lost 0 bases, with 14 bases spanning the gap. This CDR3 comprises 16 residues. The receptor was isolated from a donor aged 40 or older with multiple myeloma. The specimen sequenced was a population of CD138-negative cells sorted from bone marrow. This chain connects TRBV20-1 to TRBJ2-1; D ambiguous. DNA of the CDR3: TGCAGTGCTAGAAAAGGGCGCGGAAGCTCCTACAATGAGCAGTTCTTC. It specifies CSARKGRGSSYNEQFF.